These T cell receptor beta chains were read from a single sample in a study of beta chain features in type 1 diabetes. TCRdb's copy holds only in-frame clones and misses some; the assay was immunoSEQ multiplex PCR. This sample has roughly 250,000 clones, with over 8.5% found just once. Sequencing input: naive CD4+ T cells from blood. The receptors derive from a young woman in good health. CDR3s include the opening cysteine and the closing phenylalanine or tryptophan. D genes are given only for firm matches. Clone size is not always given. Where it is, it says once, few, many or a class for expanded clones.

length	V	size	D	J	DNA	CDR3
13	TRBV11-2	few	TRBD1	TRBJ1-1	TGTGCCAGCAGCTTAGATCTGGACAGGGGAGCTTTCTTT	CASSLDLDRGAFF
15	TRBV28	NA	TRBD1	TRBJ1-2	TGTGCCAGCAGCCGCCTTAACAGGGGCGCGAATGGCTACACCTTC	CASSRLNRGANGYTF
15	TRBV5-4	NA	TRBD2	TRBJ2-1	TGTGCCAGCAGCTCCACCTGGACTAGCCGGAATGAGCAGTTCTTC	CASSSTWTSRNEQFF
13	TRBV18	NA	NA	TRBJ2-1	TGTGCCAGCTCAGTGCTAGGTAACAATGAGCAGTTCTTC	CASSVLGNNEQFF
14	TRBV30	NA	NA	TRBJ2-5	TGTGCCTGGAGGCAGAGGGGGGGACGGGAGACCCAGTACTTC	CAWRQRGGRETQYF
17	TRBV9	NA	NA	TRBJ2-1	TGTGCCAGCAGCGTAGCCCTGGTGGCAGGGGTAGGGAATGAGCAGTTCTTC	CASSVALVAGVGNEQFF
12	TRBV30	few	TRBD1	TRBJ1-2	TGTGCCTGGAGTTTCCAGGGGGATGGCTACACCTTC	CAWSFQGDGYTF
14	TRBV19	few	NA	TRBJ1-5	TGTGCCAGTAGTATCCTGGGAGGTGGGAAGCCCCAGCATTTT	CASSILGGGKPQHF
12	TRBV27	NA	NA	TRBJ2-1	TGTGCCAGCAGTCTAGGGGGAAATGAGCAGTTCTTC	CASSLGGNEQFF
13	TRBV15	few	NA	TRBJ1-2	TGTGCCACCAGCAGAGATCGAATTCAGGGCTACACCTTC	CATSRDRIQGYTF
14	TRBV11-2	few	TRBD1	TRBJ2-7	TGTGCCAGCAGCTGGGACAGAGCCTCCTACGAGCAGTACTTC	CASSWDRASYEQYF
14	TRBV18	few	NA	TRBJ1-5	TGTGCCAGCTCACCCACGGGAGGGAATCAGCCCCAGCATTTT	CASSPTGGNQPQHF
13	TRBV30	NA	NA	TRBJ1-4	TGTGCCTTTGACCGGGGTACTAATGAAAAACTGTTTTTT	CAFDRGTNEKLFF
15	TRBV4-1	few	NA	TRBJ2-5	TGCGCCAGCAGCCAGGGCCAGTCGGTACAAGAGACCCAGTACTTC	CASSQGQSVQETQYF
15	TRBV6-5	NA	NA	TRBJ2-5	TGTGCCAGCAGACCCTCTTGGGCAGCCAAAGAGACCCAGTACTTC	CASRPSWAAKETQYF
15	TRBV13	few	NA	TRBJ1-1	TGTGCCAGCAGCCAAACGGGTCGCCGGAACACTGAAGCTTTCTTT	CASSQTGRRNTEAFF
12	TRBV30	few	NA	TRBJ1-3	TGTGCCTGGAGCCCCCTTGGAAACACCATATATTTT	CAWSPLGNTIYF
13	TRBV30	NA	NA	TRBJ1-1	TGTGCCTGGAGCTCCTCGGGGGACACTGAAGCTTTCTTT	CAWSSSGDTEAFF
14	TRBV6-5	few	TRBD1	TRBJ2-3	TGTGCCAGCAGTTACTGGACAGGGACAGATACGCAGTATTTT	CASSYWTGTDTQYF
13	TRBV6-1	NA	TRBD1	TRBJ1-2	TGTGCCAGCAGTGAATCCAGGGGGCGAGGCTACACCTTC	CASSESRGRGYTF
13	TRBV30	few	TRBD1	TRBJ1-2	TGTGCCTCTTCGGACAGGGCGGGCTATGGCTACACCTTC	CASSDRAGYGYTF
15	TRBV30	few	NA	TRBJ1-5	TGTGCCTGGAGTCCTCGGGCCAGGGCGAATCAGCCCCAGCATTTT	CAWSPRARANQPQHF
13	TRBV2	NA	NA	TRBJ2-5	TGTGCCAGCACATGGACAGAACAAGAGACCCAGTACTTC	CASTWTEQETQYF
12	TRBV6-6	few	NA	TRBJ1-1	TGTGCCAGCAGAGAGGCGATTACTGAAGCTTTCTTT	CASREAITEAFF
15	TRBV7-9	few	NA	TRBJ1-5	TGTGCCAGCTCACCTTTAGGTATAGGGGATCAGCCCCAGCATTTT	CASSPLGIGDQPQHF
16	TRBV7-6	few	NA	TRBJ2-3	TGTGCCAGCAGCTCAGGAAGGGGTGGGAGCACAGATACGCAGTATTTT	CASSSGRGGSTDTQYF
15	TRBV5-4	NA	TRBD2	TRBJ2-5	TGTGCCAGCAGTGGACTAGCGGGGGGGCAAGAGACCCAGTACTTC	CASSGLAGGQETQYF
12	TRBV5-1	NA	NA	TRBJ1-1	TGCGCCAGCTCTCAGGGATCCACTGAAGCTTTCTTT	CASSQGSTEAFF
13	TRBV25-1	many	NA	TRBJ2-1	TGTGCCAGCAGTGATCTCGGCTACAATGAGCAGTTCTTC	CASSDLGYNEQFF
19	TRBV4-2	few	TRBD2	TRBJ2-1	TGTGCCAGCAGCCAATCCGGGACTAGCGGGATTCCACCCTACAATGAGCAGTTCTTC	CASSQSGTSGIPPYNEQFF
20	TRBV4-2	few	TRBD1	TRBJ2-7	TGTGCCAGCAGCCACCCAATCAGGACAGGGGAGTGGATTGGCTCCTACGAGCAGTACTTC	CASSHPIRTGEWIGSYEQYF